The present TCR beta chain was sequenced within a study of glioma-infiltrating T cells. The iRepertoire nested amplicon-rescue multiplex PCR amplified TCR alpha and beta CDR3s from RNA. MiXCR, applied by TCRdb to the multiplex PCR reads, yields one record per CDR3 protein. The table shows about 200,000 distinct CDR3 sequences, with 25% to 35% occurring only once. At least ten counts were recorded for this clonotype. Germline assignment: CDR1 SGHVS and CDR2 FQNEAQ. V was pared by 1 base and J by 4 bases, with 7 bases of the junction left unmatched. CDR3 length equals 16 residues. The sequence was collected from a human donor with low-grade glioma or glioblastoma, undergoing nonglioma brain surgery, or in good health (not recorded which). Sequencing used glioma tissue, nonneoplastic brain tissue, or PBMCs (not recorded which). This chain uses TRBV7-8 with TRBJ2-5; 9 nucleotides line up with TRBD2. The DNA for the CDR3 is TGTGCCAGCAGCTTAGTTGGTAGCGGGAGTTCAGAGACCCAGTACTTC. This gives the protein CASSLVGSGSSETQYF.